This T cell receptor beta chain appears in the sequencing data of a study of cytomegalovirus exposure and HLA in healthy donors. PCR amplification relied on 60 Vbeta primers (plus 13 Jbeta primers). Data came from immunoSEQ multiplex PCR; TCRdb stores just in-frame clones and leaves some out. The sample consists of roughly 230,000 clones, 85% to 95% of them appearing once. Germline V CDR1 and CDR2: ENHRY, SYGVKD. With V trimmed by 4 bases and J by 4 bases, 7 bases remained unmatched. The CDR3 runs 16 residues. J is TRBJ2-1 and V is TRBV10-3, with TRBD1 identical over 10 bases. This receptor was obtained from a girl aged 2-10 years in good health and CMV-seronegative. The specimen was PBMCs. CDR3 coding DNA: TGTGCCATCAGTGGACCCAGACAGGGGGCGTACAATGAGCAGTTCTTC. The encoded protein is CAISGPRQGAYNEQFF.